The entry that follows covers one T cell receptor beta chain sequence. Its antigen is not known. The record originates from a study of T cell responses to AZD1222 COVID-19 vaccine. Looking at the study overall: Investigators merged groups given second doses at roughly 4 or roughly 12 weeks. Notes on the study in general: Spike-specific TCR breadth and depth were elevated following two AZD1222 doses. As reported, nearly half of all spike-specific TCRs target variant regions that are unmutated. Clonal diversity was possibly underestimated, and white British individuals and females predominated among donors.

Data came from immunoSEQ multiplex PCR; TCRdb stores just in-frame clones and leaves some out. The sample has around 99,000 clones; around 90% are singletons. This receptor was taken from an adult in good health. The sequences come from peripheral blood, collected on day 0 of AZD1222 vaccination.

As DNA, the CDR3 is TGTGCCTGGAGTCCAGCTTACAATGAGCAGTTCTTC. It specifies CAWSPAYNEQFF. The chain combines TRBV30 with TRBJ2-1; no clear D gene. The CDR3 is 12 residues long. The V gene lost 2 bases and the J gene lost 4 bases, with 6 bases spanning the gap. Germline values: CDR1 GTSNPN, CDR2 SVGIG (reference sequence).